The source of this T cell receptor (beta chain) is a study of cytomegalovirus exposure and HLA in healthy donors (dated by TCRdb to about 2017). Looking at the study overall: An earlier analysis of approximately 600 of the donors reported 250 to 350 Gb of sequence data and 100 million to 140 million unique TCR beta sequences from some 180 million T cells. Approximately 300 gigabases of sequencing data and 91 million or so unique TCR sequences made up an early release that covered roughly 670 HLA-typed donors. Among the 398 genotyped donors, 81% belonged to the genetic ancestry cluster associated with self-reported Caucasian donors. The study was designed to test whether signatures of past pathogen exposure could be identified by cataloging public T cell receptors. The study used immunosequencing to profile the T cell repertoires of approximately 690 subjects and linked those repertoires to cytomegalovirus serostatus. A separate validation cohort of more than 100 different subjects was used in addition to the 666-subject first cohort. High-throughput TCR immunosequencing, statistical association of individual TCRs with disease status, and machine learning were combined to predict cytomegalovirus infection status. A later analysis re-analyzed previously published TCR beta repertoires from about 600 donors and added high-resolution HLA genotyping to study TCR occurrence patterns. The later analysis used no new phenotypic data to find candidate immune exposures, relying instead on TCR beta sequences and their occurrence across donors. In an earlier analysis of more than 550 of the donors, high-throughput TCR beta sequencing was used to judge whether each TCR beta V gene segment behaved as functional or pseudogenic. Alongside the repertoire data, information on donor age, sex, ethnicity and CMV serostatus was compiled. In a later genetic analysis, genome-wide SNP genotypes for about three fifths of the roughly 670 donors were used, and that subset was treated as a discovery cohort. Every discovery cohort repertoire had been produced on one sequencing platform. Class I and class II HLA loci were covered by the typing at four-digit resolution. The number of donors typed differed by locus, with roughly 620-640 for A, B, C, DRB1 and DQB1, approximately 500 for DQA1, approximately 570 for DPA1, and some 440 for DPB1. Four to six DR-DQ haplotypes were handled as single units for association and clustering, since linkage in the cohort was strong. Among roughly 400 genotyped donors of the cohort, an average of about 220,000 unique TCR beta nucleotide sequences was sequenced per donor, of which approximately 18% were non-productive. What the study reported, not specific to this receptor: A later analysis found that most CMV-associated TCR beta chains appeared HLA-restricted, with HLA associations seemingly driven largely by CMV exposure. The classifier was reported to diagnose cytomegalovirus status with high specificity and sensitivity in both the original and validation cohorts. In vitro tests confirmed that a few of the cytomegalovirus-associated TCR beta chains recognize cytomegalovirus antigens. According to a later analysis, parvovirus B19, influenza, CMV and Epstein-Barr virus appeared linked to several top co-occurrence clusters. According to the authors, the approach could potentially be generalized to other disease states and immunological phenotypes. Across donors, most TCR sequences were observed very rarely, whereas some public TCRs were present in many individuals. Strong co-occurrence of HLA alleles, especially DR and DQ, made assigning TCR associations to individual alleles difficult. The study gave a list of around 170 TCR beta chains associated with cytomegalovirus. Because some donors lacked HLA typing at each locus, the association tests relied only on the typed subset. The cohort was sequenced for TCR beta chains only, and without alpha or paired-chain data the features that could be detected were limited. In a later analysis, HLA-associated TCR beta chains showed more clonal expansion and lower generation probabilities than non-associated chains that were equally common. The sequencing pipeline was judged likely to have produced a cluster of highly shared sequence variants as a technical artifact. A later genetic analysis associated a missense DCLRE1C variant with V-gene and J-gene trimming of TCR beta chains, and an independent cohort replicated the association. Roughly uniform sequencing depth across donors was assumed in presence/absence analyses, although this assumption may not hold. For the cohort, immune exposure information was limited to CMV serostatus. A later analysis associated some 17,000 TCR beta sequences with specific HLA alleles at a false discovery rate of 0.05. Correlated functional status among segregating V segments might reflect linkage disequilibrium, but an unknown experimental factor could not be ruled out. Some IMGT-functional V segments, including TRBV6-2 and TRBV6-3, could not be told apart with the 87-base-pair reads, so those segments were excluded. Because counts were too low, some 16 rarely observed V segments, including chromosome 9 orphons, were excluded from the earlier analysis of several hundred of the donors. A later analysis found that TCR association rates varied across HLA loci, with DRB1 alleles showing the most associated TCRs and HLA-C alleles the fewest. A further reported finding was that TCR beta sequences accurately predicted the HLA-A and HLA-B alleles for most subjects in the first cohort. Compared with the approximately 670-donor mean, donors in an Asian-associated ancestry cluster had fewer N-insertions in productive TCRs, according to a later genetic analysis. In an earlier analysis of under 600 of the donors, most TCR beta V segments were observed in productive rearrangements about 87% or about 30% of the time, broadly matching IMGT annotations.

The cohort consisted of 650 to 700 healthy bone marrow donors. Cohort members were all nominally healthy when sampled, although unrecorded immune exposures were likely present. The donor tested CMV seronegative, placing the donor among the 352 seronegative members of the cohort. Every donor gave a peripheral blood sample, and the peripheral blood mononuclear cells from that sample were used for TCR beta sequencing. Genomic DNA was extracted from the blood cell samples with the Qiagen DNeasy Blood Extraction Kit. Receptor libraries were prepared by the immunoSEQ multiplex PCR assay. A mixture of 60 forward primers for TCR Vbeta segments and 13 reverse primers for TCR Jbeta segments was used in the multiplex PCR. A multiplex PCR assay on genomic DNA amplified the CDR3 region of rearranged TCR beta genes. Amplified TCR beta libraries were sequenced as 87-base-pair reads on the Illumina HiSeq System. In the source study's methods: In a later analysis, some 80 million unique TCR beta chains were counted across the roughly 670 repertoires, and roughly 11 million of these chains were shared by at least two donors. Raw reads were error-corrected and collapsed into unique sequences by a nearest-neighbor algorithm in which closely related sequences were merged to remove PCR and sequencing errors. Alignment of CDR3 sequences to IMGT reference sequences was used to assign V, D and J gene segments. For a sequence to be retained, at least a six-nucleotide match to both a V gene segment and a J gene segment was required. A rearrangement was called productive if the CDR3 had no stop codons and remained in frame with V and J, and every other rearrangement was called non-productive. CDR3 was defined by IMGT convention, running from the second conserved V-encoded cysteine to the conserved J-encoded phenylalanine. Sequences without an unambiguous match to a single V gene segment were excluded from the earlier analysis of approximately 560 of the donors. An earlier analysis of roughly 590 of the donors called V segments functional above 56.7% productive rearrangements and segregating when the between-donor standard deviation exceeded 5%. A statistical classification framework was developed to diagnose cytomegalovirus status using the catalog of TCR beta chain sequences. V and J gene assignment, in a later analysis, came from comparing TCR nucleotide sequences with IMGT/GENE-DB human TR gene sequences. Using the TCRdist pipeline, a later analysis assigned CDR3 sequences along with most-parsimonious VDJ recombination scenarios. In a later analysis, each TCR beta chain was defined by its CDR3 amino acid sequence together with its V-gene family, and reads lacking a unique V-gene family were excluded. To address suspected cross-contamination and a sequencing artifact, a later analysis removed 550 to 750 highly shared, low-generation-probability nucleotide sequences. A later analysis calculated a clonal expansion index for each public chain from normalized within-repertoire ranks of inferred template counts. In a later analysis, generation probabilities were computed with a VDJ recombination model fitted to out-of-frame rearrangements, and the resulting probabilities were checked against IGoR. A later analysis scored TCR-TCR, TCR-HLA and TCR-CMV co-occurrence with hypergeometric tests, applying a repertoire-size bias correction to TCR pairs. A later analysis estimated false discovery rates by permuting HLA or CMV assignments 20 times. In a later analysis, co-occurring TCRs were grouped using DBSCAN, with TCRdist sequence similarity added in when clustering inside HLA-allele-positive subsets. Repertoires with fewer than 30,000 or more than 120,000 public chains, plus five repertoires with anomalous nucleotide sharing, were excluded from co-occurrence clustering. TCRdb obtained this table from immuneACCESS and retained in-frame rearrangements with V and J assigned. These tables miss some clones; where compared with another copy, unresolved V genes account for less than half of the shortfall, and the remainder is unexplained. V, J and clone size are taken as reported in that table, and D and trimming were inferred from the DNA itself. The sample contains some 130,000 clones, approximately 81% of them found a single time. Jointly, the top ten make up approximately 2% of the sample.

The germline ends are 13 bases apart after V is trimmed by 3 bases and J by 0 bases. CDR1 is given as KGHSH and CDR2 as LQKENI, both from the germline V gene. From cysteine to phenylalanine, the CDR3 is 16 amino acids long. The read is trimmed to its CDR3 DNA, 48 bases read in frame from base 1. As concerns this clone: The specificity of this receptor is unknown. Per-base quality was not reported, and no clone a single base away is much larger than it.

The clonotype originates from a man aged 18 to 29 in good health and CMV-seronegative. Material for sequencing was PBMCs. Recombination connected TRBV18 to TRBJ2-3, and possibly TRBD2, on 6 matching bases. CDR3 region: CASSPFGGTSTDTQYF. The nucleotide sequence reads as follows: TGTGCCAGCTCACCCTTTGGCGGGACTAGCACAGATACGCAGTATTTT.